Listed below are T cell receptor beta chains from one sample, sequenced in a study of neurological immune-mediated disorders. MiXCR, run by TCRdb on the 5' RACE reads, gives a single entry per CDR3 protein. Here the sample spans 55,000 to 70,000 distinct CDR3 sequences, 9.5% to 12% being singletons. Sequencing input: PBMCs. These TCRs come from a male donor with HTLV-1-associated myelopathy (HAM/TSP). CDR3s include the opening cysteine and the closing phenylalanine or tryptophan. D genes are given only for firm matches. Size is stated for part of the rows, as once, few or many counts, or as a class when the clone is expanded.

j_call d_call clone_size v_call cdr3_nt cdr3_aa
TRBJ2-1 TRBD1 many TRBV4-3 TGCGCCAGCAGCCATACAGGGGCCTCCTACAATGAGCAGTTCTTC CASSHTGASYNEQFF
TRBJ1-3 TRBD1 many TRBV12-3/TRBV12-4 TGTGCCAGCAGTTTAAGGACAGGCCGTGGGCACACCATATATTTT CASSLRTGRGHTIYF
TRBJ1-4 TRBD1 many TRBV7-2 TGTGCCAGCAGCTTAGGGACAGGGTCGGAAAAACTGTTTTTT CASSLGTGSEKLFF
TRBJ2-7 . many TRBV6-5 TGTGCCAGCAGCCGACATCCCTACGAGCAGTACTTC CASSRHPYEQYF
TRBJ2-7 . many TRBV29-1 TGCAGCGTTGAAGATGGTAGAGGAGCTCGTCGGCAGTACTTC CSVEDGRGARRQYF
TRBJ1-3 . many TRBV4-1 TGCGCCAGCAGCCGCGTGGGGGTCTGGGAAGGAAACACCATATATTTT CASSRVGVWEGNTIYF
TRBJ2-7 TRBD1 . TRBV19 TGTGCCAGTAGACCTGGACAGGGTTTCTACGAGCAGTACTTC CASRPGQGFYEQYF
TRBJ1-6 . many TRBV28 TGTGCCAGCAGTTTACATGGGGAAATTATACGTTCACCCCTCCACTTT CASSLHGEIIRSPLHF
TRBJ1-3 . . TRBV12-3/TRBV12-4 TGTGCCAGCAGATTACCGGGGAGCTCTGGAAACACCATATATTTT CASRLPGSSGNTIYF
TRBJ2-7 TRBD2 many TRBV4-1 TGCGCCAGCAGCCTCCGGGGGGACGGCTCCTACGAGCAGTACTTC CASSLRGDGSYEQYF
TRBJ1-1 . many TRBV12-3/TRBV12-4 TGTGCCAGCAGTTTAGAGGCGAGCACTGAAGCTTTCTTT CASSLEASTEAFF
TRBJ1-4 . many TRBV28 TGTGCCAGCAGCCGGCGGTCAGACTCTAATGAAAAACTGTTTTTT CASSRRSDSNEKLFF
TRBJ2-7 . many TRBV14 TGTGCCAGCAGCCGTCAACAGAGTTACGAGCAGTACTTC CASSRQQSYEQYF
TRBJ2-1 TRBD2 many TRBV5-1 TGCGCCAGCAGCCCTACTAGCGGGTCACGCGTTTACAATGAGCAGTTCTTC CASSPTSGSRVYNEQFF
TRBJ1-1 . . TRBV9 TGTGCCAGCAGCGTAGAGGCCGGCCCGAACACTGAAGCTTTCTTT CASSVEAGPNTEAFF
TRBJ1-3 TRBD1 many TRBV9 TGTGCCAGCAGCGTAGTAGGACAGGGGTTCTCTGGAAACACCATATATTTT CASSVVGQGFSGNTIYF
TRBJ1-3 TRBD1 many TRBV6-5 TGTGCCAGCAGTTACTCACGGACAGGGCCGACCGCCTCTGGAAACACCATATATTTT CASSYSRTGPTASGNTIYF
TRBJ1-1 . . TRBV10-3 TGTGCCATCAGTGCAGTACTAAACACTGAAGCTTTCTTT CAISAVLNTEAFF
TRBJ1-1 . . TRBV11-3 TGTGCCAGCAGCTTAGGGGACACGCAAGCTTTCTTT CASSLGDTQAFF
TRBJ2-1 . many TRBV14 TGTGCCAGCAGCCAAGAGGGGGTCTACAATGAGCAGTTCTTC CASSQEGVYNEQFF
TRBJ2-4 TRBD1 many TRBV11-2 TGTGCCAGCGGGGGACAGGGGGCAGTGGCCAAAAACATTCAGTACTTC CASGGQGAVAKNIQYF
TRBJ1-1 TRBD1 many TRBV20-1 TGCAGTGCTAGAAATTGGGACAGGGTAAACACTGAAGCTTTCTTT CSARNWDRVNTEAFF
TRBJ2-1 . many TRBV20-1 TGCAGTGCTAGACAATCTAGTGGGGGGGCCATTCCCCACAATGAGCAGTTCTTC CSARQSSGGAIPHNEQFF
TRBJ1-6 . many TRBV6-5 TGTGCCAGCAGTCAGGGACCCCTGGCGGCACCCCTCCACTTT CASSQGPLAAPLHF
TRBJ1-2 . many TRBV7-9 TGTGCCAGCTTAAAGGCGGGATCCTCTAACTATGGCTACACCTTC CASLKAGSSNYGYTF
TRBJ1-1 . . TRBV11-3 TGTGCCAGCAGCTCAATCGGTACGGGGGCGGACACTGAAGCTTTCTTT CASSSIGTGADTEAFF
TRBJ2-7 TRBD1 many TRBV5-1 TGCGCCAGCAGCTTCTCTACAGGGGACTACGAGCAGTACTTC CASSFSTGDYEQYF
TRBJ2-7 . many TRBV6-2/TRBV6-3 TGTGCCAGCAGTTACGCAGTCGGCTCCTACGAGCAGTACTTC CASSYAVGSYEQYF
TRBJ2-7 . many TRBV24-1 TGTGCCACCAGTGACAGGATGGCCCTCGAGCAGTACTTC CATSDRMALEQYF
TRBJ2-2 . . TRBV11-2 TGTGCCAGCAGCTTAGTTGCCAGGGTGAACACCGGGGAGCTGTTTTTT CASSLVARVNTGELFF
TRBJ2-3 . many TRBV5-1 TGCGCCAGCAGCCTGATCGAGAGGGGCACAGATACGCAGTATTTT CASSLIERGTDTQYF
TRBJ1-1 TRBD1 many TRBV7-9 TGTGCCAGCAGCTGGACAGGGCCAGCTTTCTTT CASSWTGPAFF